Below are 32 T cell receptor beta chains sequenced from a single sample in a study of control samples from healthy donors and cancer patients (dated by TCRdb to about 2020). Libraries were built with the immunoSEQ multiplex PCR assay. Not all clones reach the TCRdb copy of this immuneACCESS table, which keeps in-frame sequences only. Checked studies attribute under half of the gap to unresolved V genes and leave the rest unexplained. For this sample there are over 150,000 clones; under 95% appear just once. In total, the top ten clones hold about 1.5% of the sample. Sequencing was performed on blood. The receptors come from a woman between 18 and 29 years old in good health.

The chain is built from TRBV9 and TRBJ2-1; TRBD2 matches 8 bases. CDR1 and CDR2 from the germline V gene are SGDLS and YYNGEE. Trimming removed 4 bases from V and 9 bases from J; junction bases left unmatched: 15. The CDR3 loop spans 16 amino acids. CDR3: CASSPGGAGEGTEQFF. The CDR3 bases are TGTGCCAGCAGCCCCGGGGGAGCGGGAGAGGGCACTGAGCAGTTCTTC.

This clone was observed once. The gene calls are TRBV4-2 and TRBJ2-2; D is undetermined. Trimming removed 0 bases from V and 8 bases from J, with 10 bases in between. CDR1 is LGHNA, CDR2 YNFKEQ, per germline. This CDR3 comprises 14 residues. CDR3 residues: CASSQDPGPGELFF. CDR3 bases: TGTGCCAGCAGCCAAGATCCCGGCCCGGGGGAGCTGTTTTTT.

This sequence joins TRBV10-3 and TRBJ2-3; D is perhaps TRBD1 or TRBD2 (6 bases each). The V gene's germline CDR1 is ENHRY and CDR2 SYGVKD. Trimming pared 0 bases from V and 1 base from J, leaving 11 bases between. The length of the CDR3 is 16 residues. DNA for the CDR3: TGTGCCATCAGTGAGTCGGGGGGCCGTGGCACAGATACGCAGTATTTT. Protein: CAISESGGRGTDTQYF.

The genes are TRBV6-5 and TRBJ2-1; 10 bases line up with TRBD1. Germline CDR1 MNHEY, CDR2 SVGAGI. The V and J ends lost 6 bases and 5 bases, in that order; junction bases with no gene match: 4. The CDR3 consists of 14 residues. The CDR3 loop reads CASSRDRGDNEQFF. For the CDR3, the DNA is TGTGCCAGCAGCCGGGACAGGGGCGACAATGAGCAGTTCTTC.

The CDR3 loop is CASSRGTNYGYTF. The CDR3 region has the DNA TGTGCCAGCAGCCGAGGGACGAACTATGGCTACACCTTC. V usage is TRBV14 and J usage is TRBJ1-2, with a tentative D call TRBD1 (5 bases). V was clipped by 4 bases and J by 2 bases, with 8 bases between them. The CDR3 runs 13 residues. Per germline, CDR1 SGHDN and CDR2 FVKESK.

This clone was seen once. The rearrangement uses TRBV4-2 and TRBJ1-3; no definite D call. Germline lookup yields CDR1 LGHNA and CDR2 YNFKEQ. The ends were cut back, 0 bases at V and 1 base at J, with 13 bases in the middle. The CDR3 consists of 17 residues. Here the CDR3 reads CASSQDITAGSGNTIYF. The CDR3 DNA follows: TGTGCCAGCAGCCAAGATATAACAGCCGGTTCTGGAAACACCATATATTTT.

J is TRBJ2-5 and V is TRBV5-4; no clear D gene. The CDR3 is 17 amino acids. The V end lost 2 bases, the J end lost 5 bases, and 22 bases lay between the germline ends. Per the germline V gene, CDR1 is SGHNT and CDR2 is YYREEE (reference sequence). CDR3 region: CASSLSTGPRTRETQYF. CDR3 DNA sequence: TGTGCCAGCAGCTTATCGACCGGACCCCGTACCAGGGAGACCCAGTACTTC.

The chain couples TRBV28 to TRBJ2-3; 8 bases line up with TRBD2. The V and J ends lost 3 bases and 2 bases, in that order; junction bases with no gene match: 25. The CDR3 spans 22 residues. Germline loops: CDR1 MDHEN, CDR2 SYDVKM. The CDR3 DNA follows: TGTGCCAGCAGTTTTAGAATTCGATCGCTAGCCGGGAGGGACGATATCACAGATACGCAGTATTTT. It encodes CASSFRIRSLAGRDDITDTQYF.

This sequence joins TRBV10-3 and TRBJ2-1, with D maybe TRBD1 (6 bases). Per the germline V gene, CDR1 is ENHRY and CDR2 is SYGVKD. The CDR3 spans 15 residues. Trimming shortened V by 10 bases and J by 7 bases, and 23 bases separated the two germline ends. The CDR3 spells CATRPSGGRGNEQFF. CDR3 nucleotide sequence: TGTGCCACCCGACCGTCAGGAGGCAGGGGAAATGAGCAGTTCTTC.

J is TRBJ2-5 and V is TRBV11-2; no reliable D call. CDR1 and CDR2 from the germline V gene are SGHAT and FQNNGV. V lost 8 bases and J lost 5, with 12 bases in between. CDR3 length: 12 amino acids. The CDR3 DNA reads TGTGCCAGCGCATGGATCAAGGAGACCCAGTACTTC. It codes for CASAWIKETQYF.

The chain has TRBV27 and TRBJ1-1; TRBD1 agrees at 9 bases. J gave up 7 bases and V 5 bases, and 5 bases lay outside the gene matches. Looked up from germline, CDR1 is MNHEY and CDR2 is SMNVEV (reference sequence). The CDR3 is 13 residues long. The CDR3 sequence is CASSGTGQGEAFF. The CDR3 DNA reads TGTGCCAGCAGTGGGACAGGGCAGGGTGAAGCTTTCTTT.

The chain has TRBV24-1 and TRBJ1-1; D remains ambiguous. The CDR3 is 13 amino acids. Germline V gene lookup returns CDR1 KGHDR and CDR2 SFDVKD. With 0 bases removed from V and 8 bases from J, the gap between germline ends came to 9 bases. The CDR3 DNA sequence: TGTGCCACCAGTGATTTGCATCGGGGAGAAGCTTTCTTT. Translated: CATSDLHRGEAFF.

In the case of this clone: Other DNA sequences from this sample encode an identical CDR3 as well. The rearrangement links TRBV6-5 to TRBJ2-3; either TRBD1 or TRBD2 may supply D (5 bases each). The CDR3 consists of 13 residues. Trimming shortened V by 6 bases and J by 0 bases, and 7 bases separated the two germline ends. Germline V gene data show CDR1 as MNHEY and CDR2 as SVGAGI. This chain's CDR3 is CASRRGSTDTQYF. In DNA form, the CDR3 reads TGTGCCAGCAGGAGGGGAAGCACAGATACGCAGTATTTT.

The chain employs TRBV29-1 and TRBJ1-1, with 7 bases fitting TRBD1. Germline V gives CDR1 SQVTM, CDR2 ANQGSEA. This CDR3 comprises 13 residues. The ends lost 6 bases at V and 4 bases at J; junction bases unmatched: 8. The CDR3 here is CSVEKGQITEAFF. The CDR3 bases are TGCAGCGTGGAAAAGGGACAGATCACTGAAGCTTTCTTT. Filled out from reference TRBV29-1 and TRBJ1-1, the complete variable domain reads SAVISQKPSRDICQRGTSLTIQCQVDSQVTMMFWYRQQPGQSLTLIATANQGSEATYESGFVIDKFPISRPNLTFSTLTVSNMSPEDSSIYLCSVEKGQITEAFFGQGTRLTVV.

The J gene is TRBJ1-6, the V gene TRBV11-3; perhaps TRBD1 as D (5 bases). V was cut by 4 bases and J by 5 bases, with 12 bases left in between. The germline gives CDR1 SGHNT, CDR2 YENEEA. CDR3 size: 15 residues. This CDR3 is CASSSLGTDNSPLHF. The CDR3 nucleotides are TGTGCCAGCAGCTCCTTAGGGACGGATAATTCACCCCTCCACTTT.

This sequence joins TRBV5-1 and TRBJ1-2; 7 bases match TRBD1. CDR1 is SGHRS, CDR2 YFSETQ, per germline. V lost 5 bases, J lost 3 bases, and 10 bases stayed unmatched. This CDR3 has 15 residues. This CDR3 reads CASRTLLTGYYGYTF. Written as DNA, the CDR3 is TGCGCCAGCAGGACCCTTCTGACAGGGTACTATGGCTACACCTTC.

For this clone: At one of its ends the junction is not consistent with the germline gene, which may arise from a read error. V and J are TRBV28 and TRBJ1-5; D gene unclear. CDR1 and CDR2 from the germline V gene are MDHEN and SYDVKM. This CDR3 has 12 amino acids. The CDR3 loop reads CASSLLYQPQHF. DNA for the CDR3: TGTGCCAGCAGCTTATTGTACCAGCCCCAGCATTTT.

This clone showed up just a few times. V and J are TRBV12-5 and TRBJ1-2; D remains unclear. The length of the CDR3 is 14 residues. Trimming removed 2 bases from V and 2 bases from J, with 9 bases in between. CDR1 and CDR2 from the germline V gene are LGHNT and FRNRAP. The DNA for the CDR3 is TGTGCTAGTGGTTTGCTGGGTGCGAACTATGGCTACACCTTC. It specifies CASGLLGANYGYTF.

The chain joins TRBV24-1 to TRBJ2-3; the D gene is possibly TRBD1 (5 bases). Trimming shortened V by 0 bases and J by 5 bases, and 14 bases separated the two germline ends. Germline CDR1 KGHDR, CDR2 SFDVKD. There are 16 residues in the CDR3. Written as DNA, the CDR3 is TGTGCCACCAGTGATTTGGCTGGACAAGGTATAGATACGCAGTATTTT. Translated: CATSDLAGQGIDTQYF.

The chain has TRBV5-6 and TRBJ2-3, with 14 bases that match TRBD2. The CDR3 has 16 residues. V was pared by 4 bases and J by 4 bases, with 5 bases of the junction left unmatched. Germline V gene lookup returns CDR1 SGHDT and CDR2 YYEEEE. DNA for the CDR3: TGTGCCAGCAGCGCGCCGGGACTAGCGGGAGCAGATACGCAGTATTTT. Its translation: CASSAPGLAGADTQYF.

This rearrangement joins TRBV10-3 to TRBJ2-7; D possibly corresponds to TRBD2 (5 bases). Deletions cut 3 bases from V and 0 bases from J, with 15 bases between. CDR1 is ENHRY, CDR2 SYGVKD, per germline. The CDR3 sequence is 16 residues long. The CDR3, as DNA: TGTGCCATCAGTGATAACCAGCGAACTAGCTCCTACGAGCAGTACTTC. Its translation: CAISDNQRTSSYEQYF.

This rearrangement joins TRBV5-1 to TRBJ1-2; D perhaps matches TRBD1 (5 bases). The length of the CDR3 is 14 residues. Germline CDR1 and CDR2: SGHRS and YFSETQ. V dropped 1 base and J dropped 6 bases, with 13 bases sitting between them. The CDR3 here is CASSLSQGEDGYTF. The CDR3 DNA sequence: TGCGCCAGCAGCTTGTCCCAGGGAGAGGATGGCTACACCTTC.

This clone was detected once. The chain joins TRBV9 to TRBJ2-6, with a tentative D call TRBD1 (6 bases). This CDR3 has 15 residues. The V gene's germline CDR1 is SGDLS and CDR2 YYNGEE. Trimming left V 5 bases short and J 1 base short, with 10 bases between. CDR3 sequence: CASRGQGSGANVLTF. Written as DNA, the CDR3 is TGTGCCAGCAGGGGGCAGGGGTCTGGGGCCAACGTCCTGACTTTC.

V and J are TRBV6-5 and TRBJ1-1; D is uncertain. The CDR3 length is 14 residues. Germline V gene sequence: CDR1 MNHEY, CDR2 SVGAGI. V lost 2 bases and J lost 0, with 7 bases in between. In nucleotides, the CDR3 is TGTGCCAGCAGTTACGAACGTTTGAACACTGAAGCTTTCTTT. It codes for CASSYERLNTEAFF.

This CDR3 is CASSQEQGITEAFF. The CDR3 DNA reads as TGTGCCAGCAGCCAAGAACAGGGGATCACTGAAGCTTTCTTT. The chain employs TRBV3-1 (or the pseudogene TRBV3-2) and TRBJ1-1; TRBD1 agrees at 7 bases. Germline CDR1 reads LGHDT; CDR2 reads YNNKEL (reference sequence). With V trimmed by 0 bases and J by 4 bases, 2 bases remained unmatched. The CDR3 loop spans 14 amino acids.

The V and J genes are TRBV7-9 and TRBJ1-5, with D maybe TRBD1 (5 bases). The CDR3 totals 13 residues. Trimming removed 4 bases at V and 4 bases at J, with 8 bases between. The germline gives CDR1 SEHNR, CDR2 FQNEAQ (reference sequence). In DNA, the CDR3 is TGTGCCAGCAGCTGGGGGGGGAATCAGCCCCAGCATTTT. Translating gives CASSWGGNQPQHF.

V gene TRBV15 combines with J gene TRBJ1-5; D remains ambiguous. Germline V lookup: CDR1 LNHNV, CDR2 YYDKDF (reference sequence). This CDR3 spans 13 amino acids. With 0 bases removed from V and 7 bases from J, the gap between germline ends came to 7 bases. In DNA, the CDR3 is TGTGCCACCAGCAGAGATCAGAGGCAGCCCCAGCATTTT. Amino acids: CATSRDQRQPQHF.

The V call is TRBV28, the J call TRBJ1-5, with D perhaps TRBD1 (6 bases). CDR1 and CDR2 from the germline V gene are MDHEN and SYDVKM. The CDR3 contains 15 residues. V lost 6 bases, J lost 6 bases, and 18 bases lay in between. CDR3 DNA: TGTGCCAGCAGACCCTTAGTACAGGGTCGTCAGCCCCAGCATTTT. This encodes CASRPLVQGRQPQHF.

The rearrangement links TRBV2 to TRBJ2-5; possible D gene TRBD1, 5 bases. Germline assignment: CDR1 SNHLY and CDR2 FYNNEI. This CDR3 region has 14 residues. Trimming took off 2 bases at V and 1 base at J, with 8 bases between the two ends. CDR3 loop: CASSEQGPQETQYF. DNA of the CDR3: TGTGCCAGCAGTGAACAGGGTCCCCAAGAGACCCAGTACTTC.

The CDR3 spells CASSVGQDDGYTF. CDR3 sequence (DNA): TGTGCCAGCAGCGTCGGGCAGGATGATGGCTACACCTTC. The chain recombines TRBV9 with TRBJ1-2; D gene unclear. The germline V and J ends were trimmed by 2 bases and 6 bases, with 11 bases remaining between them. The CDR3 covers 13 residues. Germline V gene data show CDR1 as SGDLS and CDR2 as YYNGEE.

The chain carries TRBV25-1 and TRBJ1-5; the D gene is possibly TRBD1 (5 bases). CDR1 is MGHDK and CDR2 is SYGVNS in the germline V gene. V shed 3 bases and J shed 5 bases, with 8 bases lying between them. The CDR3 loop spans 13 amino acids. The CDR3 coding sequence is TGTGCCAGCAGTGATCGGGACCATCAGCCCCAGCATTTT. Its translation: CASSDRDHQPQHF.

The CDR3 coding sequence is TGTGCCAGCAGTGGTGGGGGTACGGGTAAGCAGCCCCAGCATTTT. This sequence encodes CASSGGGTGKQPQHF. This rearrangement joins TRBV2 to TRBJ1-5; weak D call: TRBD1 (5 bases). This CDR3 has 15 residues. The germline V gene encodes CDR1 SNHLY and CDR2 FYNNEI. Trimming removed 4 bases from V and 7 bases from J, with 17 bases in between.